Below are 5 T cell receptor beta chains sequenced from a single sample in a study of T cell responses to AZD1222 COVID-19 vaccine. TCRdb keeps only in-frame clones here, not all; method: immunoSEQ multiplex PCR. This sample has 100,000 to 150,000 clones, with 85% to 90% found just once. This specimen was peripheral blood, taken on day 0 of AZD1222 vaccination. Receptors originate from an adult in good health.

The chain combines TRBV4-3 with TRBJ1-5; no clear D. This CDR3 has 16 residues. The germline V gene has CDR1 LGHNA and CDR2 YSLEER. V was shortened by 0 bases and J by 4 bases, with 13 bases between the two germline ends. The CDR3 DNA is TGCGCCAGCAGCCAAGATTTTACAATTCCTAATCAGCCCCAGCATTTT. It yields the protein CASSQDFTIPNQPQHF.

The chain is built from TRBV27 and TRBJ2-2; D unclear. The CDR3 is made up of 12 amino acids. CDR1 is MNHEY and CDR2 is SMNVEV in the germline V gene (reference sequence). Deletions cut 3 bases from V and 4 bases from J, with 3 bases between. The CDR3 sequence is CASSFSTGELFF. For the CDR3, the DNA is TGTGCCAGCAGTTTCTCCACCGGGGAGCTGTTTTTT.

In DNA form, the CDR3 reads TGTGCCAGCAGTGATTTGGGAGCCGAGAATTCACCCCTCCACTTT. This sequence encodes CASSDLGAENSPLHF. This chain links TRBV2 with TRBJ1-6; D unresolved. Germline-derived CDR1 and CDR2 are SNHLY and FYNNEI. CDR3 length: 15 amino acids. Trimming removed 3 bases at V and 7 bases at J, with 13 bases between.

V usage is TRBV6-5 and J usage is TRBJ1-1; 9 positions match TRBD1. The V gene's germline CDR1 is MNHEY and CDR2 SVGAGI. V shed 5 bases and J 2 bases; nucleotides not matched to a gene: 3. This CDR3 has 14 amino acids. The CDR3 is CASSNRGRNTEAFF. In DNA, the CDR3 is TGTGCCAGCAGTAACAGGGGGCGAAACACTGAAGCTTTCTTT.

This chain uses TRBV19 with TRBJ2-7; TRBD1 agrees at 9 bases. CDR1 and CDR2 (germline): LNHDA, SQIVND (reference sequence). The CDR3 contains 13 residues. Trimming removed 8 bases from V and 3 bases from J; junction bases left unmatched: 5. The CDR3 here is CASPGQGLYEQYF. Written as DNA, the CDR3 is TGTGCCAGTCCGGGACAGGGACTCTACGAGCAGTACTTC.